Listed below are T cell receptor beta chains from one sample, sequenced in a study of T cells in tumors and immune-related adverse events. The repertoire was sequenced with immunoSEQ multiplex PCR; TCRdb's copy has only in-frame clones and lacks some. Counted here are hundreds of clones, roughly nine tenths occurring once; the ten biggest clones make up less than 20%. The source was kidney tissue, collected from a patient treated with anti-PD-1 therapy. Receptors were obtained from a female donor with metastatic renal cell carcinoma. CDR3s include the opening cysteine and the closing phenylalanine or tryptophan. A D gene is named only where the DNA matches it firmly. The listing skips clone size in some rows; elsewhere it reads once, few, many or a size class.

TRBJ2-3	few	TRBV10-3	NA	CAISDGGSSDTQYF	TGTGCCATCAGTGACGGAGGGAGCAGCGATACGCAGTATTTT
TRBJ1-2	NA	TRBV27	NA	CASSPRGYGYTF	TGTGCCAGCAGTCCCCGCGGGTATGGCTACACCTTC
TRBJ2-6	once	TRBV6-4	TRBD1	CASGSTGGAGANVLTF	TGTGCCAGCGGCTCTACAGGGGGCGCAGGGGCCAACGTCCTGACTTTC
TRBJ1-1	NA	TRBV7-8	TRBD1	CASSSGGRMNTEAFF	TGTGCCAGCAGCTCAGGGGGACGTATGAACACTGAAGCTTTCTTT
TRBJ2-1	NA	TRBV12-5	TRBD1	CASGSGQGSYNEQFF	TGTGCTAGTGGTTCGGGACAGGGTTCCTACAATGAGCAGTTCTTC
TRBJ2-1	NA	TRBV27	TRBD2	CASSSLGGGPFF	TGTGCCAGCAGTTCCCTCGGGGGGGGGCCGTTCTTC
TRBJ2-1	NA	TRBV6-1	TRBD2	CASSESSGSYNEQFF	TGTGCCAGCAGTGAATCTAGCGGATCCTACAATGAGCAGTTCTTC
TRBJ2-6	NA	TRBV10-3	NA	CAISLITVVQSRANVLTF	TGTGCCATCAGTTTGATCACTGTAGTACAAAGTCGGGCCAACGTCCTGACTTTC
TRBJ2-3	NA	TRBV11-2	NA	CASSLGARGADTQYF	TGTGCCAGCAGCTTGGGGGCTCGGGGGGCAGATACGCAGTATTTT
TRBJ2-2	NA	TRBV7-2	NA	CASSLILTTTGELFF	TGTGCCAGCAGCCTAATTCTGACTACAACCGGGGAGCTGTTTTTT
TRBJ2-3	few	TRBV7-6	TRBD2	CASSFTSGGPTDTQYF	TGTGCCAGCAGCTTCACTAGCGGGGGGCCTACAGATACGCAGTATTTT
TRBJ1-3	NA	TRBV2	NA	CASSGAGTGVTIYF	TGTGCCAGCAGTGGGGCAGGGACTGGGGTCACCATATATTTT
TRBJ1-2	few	TRBV2	NA	CASSHNPNYGYTF	TGTGCCAGCAGCCACAACCCTAACTATGGCTACACCTTC
TRBJ1-2	NA	TRBV4-3	TRBD1	CASSQDLRGDRNYTF	TGCGCCAGCAGCCAAGATTTGCGGGGGGACAGGAACTACACCTTC
TRBJ2-7	NA	TRBV11-3	NA	CASSLDWGRYEQYF	TGTGCCAGCAGCTTAGATTGGGGTCGTTACGAGCAGTACTTC
TRBJ2-3	NA	TRBV5-1	NA	CASSLGDFTDTQYF	TGCGCCAGCAGCTTGGGGGACTTCACAGATACGCAGTATTTT
TRBJ2-2	NA	TRBV6-1	NA	CASSEGSGTGELFF	TGTGCCAGCAGTGAAGGTAGCGGCACCGGGGAGCTGTTTTTT
TRBJ1-2	NA	TRBV6-5	TRBD1	CASSYQGQGVSGYTF	TGTGCCAGCAGTTACCAGGGACAGGGCGTTAGTGGCTACACCTTC
TRBJ2-7	NA	TRBV7-9	NA	CASSLQGEQYF	TGTGCCAGCAGCTTACAGGGCGAGCAGTACTTC
TRBJ1-2	NA	TRBV19	TRBD1	CASRGQGPSGYTF	TGTGCCAGTAGGGGACAGGGACCCTCTGGCTACACCTTC
TRBJ2-1	NA	TRBV7-9	TRBD2	CASSFSGGLNEQFF	TGTGCCAGCAGCTTTTCGGGAGGACTCAATGAGCAGTTCTTC
TRBJ1-1	once	TRBV11-2	NA	CASSERIRNTEAFF	TGTGCCAGCAGCGAACGCATTCGGAACACTGAAGCTTTCTTT
TRBJ2-5	NA	TRBV19	NA	CASSQGRETQYF	TGTGCCAGTAGCCAGGGGAGGGAGACCCAGTACTTC
TRBJ2-2	NA	TRBV25-1	TRBD1	CASSKTGYTGELFF	TGTGCCAGCAGCAAGACAGGGTACACCGGGGAGCTGTTTTTT
TRBJ1-3	NA	TRBV13	NA	CASSLVGSGNTIYF	TGTGCCAGCAGCTTAGTGGGCTCTGGAAACACCATATATTTT
TRBJ1-6	NA	TRBV4-3	TRBD1	CASSQDRSYNSPLHF	TGCGCCAGCAGCCAGGACAGGTCGTATAATTCACCCCTCCACTTT
TRBJ2-5	NA	TRBV11-2	NA	CASSLALETQYF	TGTGCCAGCAGCCTCGCGCTGGAGACCCAGTACTTC
TRBJ2-3	NA	TRBV5-1	NA	CASSLGEIPQYF	TGCGCCAGCAGCTTGGGGGAGATTCCGCAGTATTTT
TRBJ2-7	NA	TRBV5-1	NA	CASSLERQATYEQYF	TGCGCCAGCAGCTTAGAAAGACAGGCCACCTACGAGCAGTACTTC
TRBJ2-2	NA	TRBV4-3	NA	CASSQDRATGELFF	TGCGCCAGCAGCCAAGACAGGGCAACCGGGGAGCTGTTTTTT
TRBJ2-7	NA	TRBV6-5	NA	CASSYGSGSYEQYF	TGTGCCAGCAGTTACGGGTCCGGAAGCTACGAGCAGTACTTC
TRBJ2-7	once	TRBV19	NA	CASSIGLASNEQYF	TGTGCCAGTAGTATTGGGCTAGCGTCTAACGAGCAGTACTTC
TRBJ1-5	once	TRBV2	NA	CASRVWDGLYQPQHF	TGTGCCAGCAGAGTGTGGGACGGACTATATCAGCCCCAGCATTTT
TRBJ2-7	once	TRBV4-3	NA	CASSQDRGYEQYF	TGCGCCAGCAGCCAAGATCGGGGATACGAGCAGTACTTC
TRBJ2-3	NA	TRBV19	TRBD2	CASSGLAGGRTDTQYF	TGTGCCAGTAGTGGACTAGCGGGAGGACGCACAGATACGCAGTATTTT
TRBJ1-1	NA	TRBV5-6	NA	CASSLGTLNTEAFF	TGTGCCAGCAGCTTGGGGACGCTGAACACTGAAGCTTTCTTT
TRBJ2-5	once	TRBV7-9	TRBD1	CASSPTGGWETQYF	TGTGCCAGCAGCCCGACAGGGGGTTGGGAGACCCAGTACTTC
TRBJ2-2	NA	TRBV7-2	TRBD2	CASSLGGGITGELFF	TGTGCCAGCAGCTTAGGCGGGGGGATCACCGGGGAGCTGTTTTTT